These 24 T cell receptor beta chains originate from one sample sequenced in a study of T cells after yellow fever vaccination. A single record per CDR3 protein comes from TCRdb applying MiXCR to the 5' RACE reads. Altogether around 600,000 distinct CDR3 sequences are present, approximately 13% being singletons, with the ten largest covering 15%. Sample: PBMCs, taken on the day of the yellow fever booster vaccination. The receptor set was obtained from a man aged 25-45 years who received the YFV17D yellow fever vaccine.

This clonotype occurred many times. The gene calls are TRBV7-2 and TRBJ2-3, with a tentative D call TRBD1 (6 bases). With 5 bases removed from V and 4 bases from J, the gap between germline ends came to 16 bases. This CDR3 comprises 15 residues. Per the germline V gene, CDR1 is SGHTA and CDR2 is FQGNSA. The CDR3 DNA reads TGTGCCAGCAGCCTACGACACACAGGGTCAGATACGCAGTATTTT. Its translation: CASSLRHTGSDTQYF.

This chain connects TRBV30 to TRBJ1-1; D might be TRBD1 (5 bases). This CDR3 comprises 14 residues. Trimming stripped 8 bases from V and 1 base from J, with 17 bases between. Germline CDR1 is GTSNPN and CDR2 is SVGIG (reference sequence). The CDR3: CASKGTGANTEAFF. For the CDR3, the DNA is TGTGCCAGCAAGGGGACCGGGGCGAACACTGAAGCTTTCTTT.

This clonotype was observed a few times. This chain joins TRBV9 and TRBJ2-1, with 7 bases that match TRBD2. V shed 0 bases and J 12 bases; nucleotides not matched to a gene: 9. The CDR3 runs 14 residues. Germline V lookup: CDR1 SGDLS, CDR2 YYNGEE. CDR3 sequence reads: CASSVGWGEGRQFF. The CDR3 DNA sequence: TGTGCCAGCAGCGTAGGTTGGGGGGAGGGAAGGCAGTTCTTC.

This clonotype was detected a few times. The V call is TRBV19, the J call TRBJ2-1; 9 bases agree with TRBD1. The CDR3 is made up of 15 amino acids. Per the germline V gene, CDR1 is LNHDA and CDR2 is SQIVND (reference sequence). The trim removed 7 bases at V and 4 bases at J, leaving 8 bases unmatched. The CDR3 is CASTPQGAGYNEQFF. Written as DNA, the CDR3 is TGTGCCAGTACTCCACAGGGGGCGGGTTACAATGAGCAGTTCTTC.

The genes are TRBV5-1 and TRBJ2-5; D unclear. This CDR3 spans 15 amino acids. Trimming took off 4 bases at V and 0 bases at J, with 13 bases between the two ends. Germline V gene sequence: CDR1 SGHRS, CDR2 YFSETQ. CDR3 sequence: CASSITTVDQETQYF. CDR3 DNA sequence: TGCGCCAGCAGCATAACTACCGTGGACCAAGAGACCCAGTACTTC.

This rearrangement joins TRBV6-1 to TRBJ2-1, with 8 bases aligning to TRBD2. The CDR3 sequence is 16 residues long. Trimming at V came to 6 bases and at J to 7 bases, leaving 14 bases not matched to a gene. In germline, CDR1 is MNHNS, CDR2 SASEGT. The CDR3 DNA sequence: TGTGCCAGCAGCCACGGGAGAGCGGGAGTTTGGAATGAGCAGTTCTTC. It yields the protein CASSHGRAGVWNEQFF.

The chain couples TRBV20-1 to TRBJ2-7, with a tentative D call TRBD2 (5 bases). Trimming cost V 0 bases and J 7 bases, with 13 bases left between them. CDR3 length: 13 residues. Germline-derived CDR1 and CDR2 are DFQATT and SNEGSKA (reference sequence). CDR3 nucleotide sequence: TGCAGTGCTAGAGATAGGACTTTTGGGGAGCAGTACTTC. Translated: CSARDRTFGEQYF.

V usage is TRBV5-1 and J usage is TRBJ2-7, with D maybe TRBD1 (5 bases). The CDR3 is 14 amino acids. Germline assignment: CDR1 SGHRS and CDR2 YFSETQ. The V end lost 2 bases, the J end lost 3 bases, and 12 bases lay between the germline ends. The CDR3 region is CASSLRTTDYEQYF. The CDR3 coding sequence is TGCGCCAGCAGCTTAAGGACAACCGACTACGAGCAGTACTTC.

In its sample, this clonotype was seen a few times. This rearrangement joins TRBV5-1 to TRBJ2-5, with D uncertain. CDR1 and CDR2 (germline): SGHRS, YFSETQ. Trimming took 4 bases from V and 4 from J, leaving 11 bases between them. The CDR3 is made up of 13 amino acids. The CDR3, as DNA: TGCGCCAGCAGCCCGGCGATCGGAGAGACCCAGTACTTC. Protein sequence: CASSPAIGETQYF.

This clonotype was detected many times. The chain combines TRBV6-5 with TRBJ2-1, with 10 nucleotides matching TRBD2. J was trimmed by 5 bases and V by 6 bases; bases with no gene match: 10. Per the germline V gene, CDR1 is MNHEY and CDR2 is SVGAGI. CDR3 length: 16 residues. CDR3 DNA: TGTGCCAGCAGATATCCGGGGCTAGCGGGAGACAATGAGCAGTTCTTC. This encodes CASRYPGLAGDNEQFF.

This clonotype was seen more than once but under ten times. The chain combines TRBV5-1 with TRBJ2-7, with a tentative D call TRBD2 (5 bases). Trimming left V 0 bases short and J 0 bases short, with 10 bases between. CDR1 SGHRS and CDR2 YFSETQ come from the germline V gene. CDR3 length: 15 residues. CDR3 in amino acids: CASSLAQAVSYEQYF. The CDR3, as DNA: TGCGCCAGCAGCTTGGCCCAAGCGGTCTCCTACGAGCAGTACTTC.

V and J are TRBV28 and TRBJ1-5, with 7 bases aligning to TRBD1. This CDR3 contains 15 residues. The trim removed 10 bases at V and 1 base at J, leaving 10 bases unmatched. CDR1 and CDR2 from the germline V gene are MDHEN and SYDVKM. The DNA for the CDR3 is TGTGCCACCGTAATGAACAGGGGCAGCAATCAGCCCCAGCATTTT. Encoded protein: CATVMNRGSNQPQHF.

This clonotype was counted many times. CDR3 sequence: CATSRIGRALGNEQFF. CDR3 coding DNA: TGTGCCACCAGCAGAATCGGGAGGGCCTTGGGCAATGAGCAGTTCTTC. V usage is TRBV15 and J usage is TRBJ2-1; TRBD2 matches 8 bases. Germline trimming cut 2 bases from V and 6 bases from J; bases unmatched to any gene: 9. The germline gives CDR1 LNHNV, CDR2 YYDKDF (reference sequence). This CDR3 spans 16 amino acids.

This clonotype appeared a few times. The genes are TRBV5-1 and TRBJ2-5, with D possibly TRBD2 on 5 matching bases. The V end lost 4 bases, the J end lost 4 bases, and 17 bases lay between the germline ends. CDR1 and CDR2 from the germline V gene are SGHRS and YFSETQ. This CDR3 has 15 amino acids. CDR3 sequence: CASSPPEALGETQYF. Written as DNA, the CDR3 is TGCGCCAGCAGCCCCCCGGAGGCCTTGGGAGAGACCCAGTACTTC.

V gene TRBV7-2 combines with J gene TRBJ2-3, with TRBD1 matching 7 bases. Looked up from germline, CDR1 is SGHTA and CDR2 is FQGNSA. V shed 4 bases and J 0 bases; nucleotides not matched to a gene: 4. CDR3 length: 15 residues. CDR3 in amino acids: CASSWGTASTDTQYF. In DNA form, the CDR3 reads TGTGCCAGCAGCTGGGGGACAGCTAGCACAGATACGCAGTATTTT.

The rearrangement links TRBV3-1 to TRBJ2-7; D is perhaps TRBD2 (5 bases). From germline, CDR1 is LGHDT and CDR2 YNNKEL (reference sequence). The CDR3 sequence is 17 residues long. The V and J ends lost 4 bases and 3 bases respectively, with 22 bases between them. The CDR3 nucleotides are TGTGCCAGCAGCCGCCGGATAGGGCTAGCAGAACACTACGAGCAGTACTTC. It yields the protein CASSRRIGLAEHYEQYF.

This clonotype was observed a single time. CDR3 in amino acids: CSVNRGSYEQYF. The CDR3 DNA reads as TGCAGCGTCAACAGGGGCTCCTACGAGCAGTACTTC. This chain connects TRBV29-1 to TRBJ2-7; 7 nucleotides agree with TRBD1. The ends lost 6 bases at V and 0 bases at J; junction bases unmatched: 2. The V gene's germline CDR1 is SQVTM and CDR2 ANQGSEA. The CDR3 has 12 residues.

This clonotype appeared a few times. This chain links TRBV12-3 or TRBV12-4 with TRBJ2-1; 10 bases are a match to TRBD2. V lost 9 bases, J lost 12 bases, and 11 bases stayed unmatched. This CDR3 comprises 13 residues. The CDR3 DNA is TGTGCCAGTTCAACTGGGGTAGCGGGAGGGCAGTTCTTC. Its translation: CASSTGVAGGQFF.

The CDR3: CSARETGISNQPQHF. For the CDR3, the DNA is TGCAGTGCTAGAGAGACAGGGATTAGCAATCAGCCCCAGCATTTT. The V and J genes are TRBV20-1 and TRBJ1-5, with 7 bases aligning to TRBD1. The CDR3 is 15 amino acids. Trimming removed 0 bases from V and 0 bases from J; junction bases left unmatched: 2. Germline lookup yields CDR1 DFQATT and CDR2 SNEGSKA (reference sequence).

The chain employs TRBV7-2 and TRBJ1-6; 7 bases agree with TRBD1. V was clipped by 5 bases and J by 5 bases; unmatched bases: 6. The CDR3 has 15 residues. In germline, CDR1 is SGHTA, CDR2 FQGNSA. In nucleotides, the CDR3 is TGTGCCAGCAGCCGCGGGACAGCCGATAATTCACCCCTCCACTTT. It codes for CASSRGTADNSPLHF.

This clonotype was observed a handful of times. The chain combines TRBV28 with TRBJ1-2, with D perhaps matching TRBD1 (5 bases). The CDR3 extends over 13 amino acids. Trimming took off 2 bases at V and 8 bases at J, with 12 bases between the two ends. Germline values: CDR1 MDHEN, CDR2 SYDVKM. CDR3 in DNA: TGTGCCAGCAGTTTAGGGGGGGTGGTAGGCTACACCTTC. Translation: CASSLGGVVGYTF.

This chain uses TRBV5-1 with TRBJ2-3; D might be TRBD2 (5 bases). Between the trimmed V and J ends, which lost 3 bases and 1 base, there was a span of 18 bases. The CDR3 is made up of 17 amino acids. Per germline, CDR1 SGHRS and CDR2 YFSETQ. The CDR3 region is CASSWSRVIAGTDTQYF. The CDR3 nucleotides are TGCGCCAGCAGCTGGTCGCGGGTGATAGCCGGCACAGATACGCAGTATTTT.

This clonotype was detected a few times. The chain joins TRBV9 to TRBJ2-1; weak D call: TRBD2 (6 bases). The CDR3 sequence is 13 residues long. V lost 7 bases and J 10 bases, leaving 18 bases between the germline ends. Germline V gene sequence: CDR1 SGDLS, CDR2 YYNGEE. Here the CDR3 reads CASEREASKEQFF. The CDR3 bases are TGTGCCAGCGAAAGGGAGGCCTCCAAGGAGCAGTTCTTC.

The rearrangement uses TRBV20-1 and TRBJ2-1; no clear D. CDR3 length: 15 amino acids. V shed 3 bases and J shed 9 bases, with 21 bases lying between them. Germline V gives CDR1 DFQATT, CDR2 SNEGSKA (reference sequence). The CDR3 DNA reads TGCAGTGCTAGGGCGGCTCCGACCCTCGGGCGTGAGCAGTTCTTC. Residues: CSARAAPTLGREQFF.